Below, one T cell receptor (beta chain) is given with its context. The record originates from a study of control samples from healthy donors and cancer patients. Clones were sequenced by immunoSEQ multiplex PCR, and TCRdb holds only the in-frame ones, with some missing. This table has about 140,000 clones, more than 85% appearing once. What was sequenced was blood. This clonotype was sampled from a woman in her twenties or thirties in good health.

The CDR3: CASSEDVKPTDTQYF. For the CDR3, the DNA is TGTGCCAGCAGTGAAGACGTAAAGCCCACAGATACGCAGTATTTT. This sequence joins TRBV2 and TRBJ2-3, with D hard to call. The CDR3 loop spans 15 amino acids. The germline V gene encodes CDR1 SNHLY and CDR2 FYNNEI. V was cut by 1 base and J by 2 bases, with 10 bases left in between. The full variable domain, rest sourced from reference TRBV2 and TRBJ2-3, is EPEVTQTPSHQVTQMGQEVILRCVPISNHLYFYWYRQILGQKVEFLVSFYNNEISEKSEIFDDQFSVERPDGSNFTLKIRSTKLEDSAMYFCASSEDVKPTDTQYFGPGTRLTVL.